Below are 18 T cell receptor beta chains sequenced from a single sample in a study of cytomegalovirus exposure and HLA in healthy donors. Use of 60 Vbeta and 13 Jbeta primers characterized the PCR. Repertoires were generated with immunoSEQ multiplex PCR, while TCRdb's copy carries only in-frame clones and drops some. The table shows some 160,000 clones, with around 73% occurring only once. What was sequenced was PBMCs. All receptors come from a man in his sixties in good health and CMV-seronegative.

The chain is built from TRBV11-2 and TRBJ2-1, with 7 bases aligning to TRBD2. Germline V gene lookup returns CDR1 SGHAT and CDR2 FQNNGV. CDR3 length equals 15 residues. J gave up 0 bases and V 5 bases, and 4 bases lay outside the gene matches. The DNA of the CDR3 is TGTGCCAGCAGCCGAGCGGGAAACTCCTACAATGAGCAGTTCTTC. Its translation: CASSRAGNSYNEQFF. Filled out from reference TRBV11-2 and TRBJ2-1, the complete variable domain reads EAGVAQSPRYKIIEKRQSVAFWCNPISGHATLYWYQQILGQGPKLLIQFQNNGVVDDSQLPKDRFSAERLKGVDSTLKIQPAKLEDSAVYLCASSRAGNSYNEQFFGPGTRLTVL.

This rearrangement joins TRBV5-1 to TRBJ2-7; D not resolved. Trimming stripped 2 bases from V and 2 bases from J, with 8 bases between. Per germline, CDR1 SGHRS and CDR2 YFSETQ. The CDR3 runs 13 residues. CDR3 amino acids: CASSFDTTYEQYF. CDR3 nucleotides: TGCGCCAGCAGCTTTGACACAACCTACGAGCAGTACTTC.

This CDR3 is CASSDRRDSPLHF. The CDR3 DNA follows: TGTGCCAGCAGTGACAGGCGAGATTCACCCCTCCACTTT. The rearrangement links TRBV6-1 to TRBJ1-6; no firm D call. The CDR3 has 13 residues. V was trimmed by 3 bases and J by 8 bases, leaving 8 bases between them. Per the germline V gene, CDR1 is MNHNS and CDR2 is SASEGT.

CDR3 sequence reads: CASSKSGQANTEAFF. The CDR3 DNA reads TGTGCCAGCAGTAAATCGGGACAGGCGAACACTGAAGCTTTCTTT. The chain recombines TRBV2 with TRBJ1-1, with TRBD1 matching over 8 bases. V was clipped by 5 bases and J by 1 base; unmatched bases: 6. Looked up from germline, CDR1 is SNHLY and CDR2 is FYNNEI. This CDR3 comprises 15 residues.

The chain uses TRBV7-2 and TRBJ2-1; 9 nucleotides match TRBD2. Per germline, CDR1 SGHTA and CDR2 FQGNSA. The CDR3 is made up of 18 amino acids. V shed 0 bases, J shed 0 bases, and the junction held 6 bases outside the gene matches. DNA of the CDR3: TGTGCCAGCAGCTTAGCCCGACTAGCGGTGAGCTCCTACAATGAGCAGTTCTTC. Its translation: CASSLARLAVSSYNEQFF.

The chain has TRBV18 and TRBJ1-5, with 8 bases matching TRBD1. V was pared by 6 bases and J by 3 bases, with 7 bases of the junction left unmatched. Germline V CDR1 and CDR2: KGHSH, LQKENI. The CDR3 has 15 amino acids. CDR3 DNA: TGTGCCAGCTCGGAGGACAGGGCGATCAATCAGCCCCAGCATTTT. This sequence encodes CASSEDRAINQPQHF.

In its sample, this clone was seen a few times. The chain is built from TRBV19 and TRBJ1-4; TRBD1 aligns across 7 bases. The J segment lost 8 bases and the V segment lost 5 bases, leaving 5 bases of the junction unmatched. CDR1 is LNHDA, CDR2 SQIVND, per germline (reference sequence). The CDR3 is made up of 13 amino acids. CDR3 protein: CASSGQVREKLFF. Here the CDR3 DNA reads TGTGCCAGTAGTGGACAGGTACGGGAAAAACTGTTTTTT.

The chain has TRBV7-2 and TRBJ2-7; the D gene is possibly TRBD1 (5 bases). Looked up from germline, CDR1 is SGHTA and CDR2 is FQGNSA. The V gene lost 5 bases and the J gene lost 2 bases, with 7 bases spanning the gap. This CDR3 spans 12 amino acids. The DNA of the CDR3 is TGTGCCAGCAGCGACAGCACCTACGAGCAGTACTTC. It is translated as CASSDSTYEQYF.

The DNA of the CDR3 is TGTGCCAGCAGCGTAGCTACAGCCACCTACAATGAGCAGTTCTTC. Translated: CASSVATATYNEQFF. V usage is TRBV9 and J usage is TRBJ2-1; no reliable D call. Germline CDR1 and CDR2: SGDLS and YYNGEE. This CDR3 spans 15 amino acids. V was trimmed by 0 bases and J by 2 bases, leaving 9 bases between them.

The rearrangement joins TRBV2 to TRBJ1-1; 7 nucleotides line up with TRBD1. The ends lost 7 bases at V and 4 bases at J; junction bases unmatched: 0. The CDR3 is made up of 11 amino acids. Per germline, CDR1 SNHLY and CDR2 FYNNEI. The CDR3 DNA sequence: TGTGCCAGCAACAGGGGCACTGAAGCTTTCTTT. Its protein product is CASNRGTEAFF.

This chain connects TRBV4-1 to TRBJ2-3, with 7 bases identical to TRBD1. J was trimmed by 2 bases and V by 0 bases; bases with no gene match: 14. This CDR3 region has 19 residues. From germline, CDR1 is MGHRA and CDR2 YSYEKL. In DNA, the CDR3 is TGCGCCAGCAGCCAAGAAGCCCCTCCGACAGGGACCTACACAGATACGCAGTATTTT. Amino acids: CASSQEAPPTGTYTDTQYF.

The genes are TRBV28 and TRBJ1-5; 9 bases map to TRBD1. Germline loops: CDR1 MDHEN, CDR2 SYDVKM. Trimming took 5 bases from V and 1 from J; bases not matched to a gene: 9. This CDR3 region has 17 residues. Here the CDR3 DNA reads TGTGCCAGCAGTCCTACACAGGGGGCAACGAGCAATCAGCCCCAGCATTTT. It encodes CASSPTQGATSNQPQHF.

The V gene is TRBV10-3, the J gene TRBJ2-7; 10 nucleotides align to TRBD2. The CDR3 loop spans 20 amino acids. V shed 3 bases and J 7 bases; nucleotides not matched to a gene: 24. Germline loops: CDR1 ENHRY, CDR2 SYGVKD. The DNA of the CDR3 is TGTGCCATCAGTGATCGTTTAGCGGGGGGCAGAACCCCGTCCGGTGGGGAGCAGTACTTC. Translated, it gives CAISDRLAGGRTPSGGEQYF.

This rearrangement joins TRBV6-5 to TRBJ2-3, with a tentative D call TRBD1 (5 bases). In germline, CDR1 is MNHEY, CDR2 SVGAGI. This CDR3 region has 13 residues. V dropped 5 bases and J dropped 3 bases, with 9 bases sitting between them. In DNA form, the CDR3 reads TGTGCCAGCAGTGAGACAGAAACAGATACGCAGTATTTT. It yields the protein CASSETETDTQYF.

The chain couples TRBV19 to TRBJ1-2, with D perhaps TRBD1 (5 bases). The CDR3 consists of 13 residues. Germline V gene data show CDR1 as LNHDA and CDR2 as SQIVND (reference sequence). V lost 5 bases and J lost 8, with 15 bases in between. For the CDR3, the DNA is TGTGCCAGTAGTTTGACAGCCCTCGGGGGCTACACCTTC. It translates to CASSLTALGGYTF. Filled out from reference TRBV19 and TRBJ1-2, the complete variable domain reads DGGITQSPKYLFRKEGQNVTLSCEQNLNHDAMYWYRQDPGQGLRLIYYSQIVNDFQKGDIAEGYSVSREKKESFPLTVTSAQKNPTAFYLCASSLTALGGYTFGSGTRLTVV.

Note on this clone: The sample contains more than one DNA sequence encoding this CDR3. J is TRBJ1-2 and V is TRBV9, with a tentative D call TRBD1 (5 bases). Germline CDR1 and CDR2: SGDLS and YYNGEE. The CDR3 spans 13 residues. Trimming left V 0 bases short and J 4 bases short, with 7 bases between. The CDR3 bases are TGTGCCAGCAGCGTAGGGGGCAGCTATGGCTACACCTTC. It is translated as CASSVGGSYGYTF.

J is TRBJ1-4 and V is TRBV4-2, with D tentatively TRBD1 (5 bases). Germline CDR1 LGHNA, CDR2 YNFKEQ. Trimming pared 1 base from V and 7 bases from J, leaving 13 bases between. There are 15 residues in the CDR3. CDR3 nucleotide sequence: TGTGCCAGCAGCCAAGGACCCAGGGAGGGTGAAAAACTGTTTTTT. Translated, it gives CASSQGPREGEKLFF.

The chain uses TRBV13 and TRBJ2-5, with D perhaps matching TRBD1 (6 bases). V was cut by 1 base and J by 0 bases, with 12 bases left in between. Germline CDR1 reads PRHDT; CDR2 reads FYEKMQ (reference sequence). This CDR3 is built from 16 residues. CDR3 DNA: TGTGCCAGCAGCTTAGAGGGCAGGGACAACCAAGAGACCCAGTACTTC. It codes for CASSLEGRDNQETQYF. Full variable domain (rest looked up from reference TRBV13 and TRBJ2-5): AAGVIQSPRHLIKEKRETATLKCYPIPRHDTVYWYQQGPGQDPQFLISFYEKMQSDKGSIPDRFSAQQFSDYHSELNMSSLELGDSALYFCASSLEGRDNQETQYFGPGTRLLVL.